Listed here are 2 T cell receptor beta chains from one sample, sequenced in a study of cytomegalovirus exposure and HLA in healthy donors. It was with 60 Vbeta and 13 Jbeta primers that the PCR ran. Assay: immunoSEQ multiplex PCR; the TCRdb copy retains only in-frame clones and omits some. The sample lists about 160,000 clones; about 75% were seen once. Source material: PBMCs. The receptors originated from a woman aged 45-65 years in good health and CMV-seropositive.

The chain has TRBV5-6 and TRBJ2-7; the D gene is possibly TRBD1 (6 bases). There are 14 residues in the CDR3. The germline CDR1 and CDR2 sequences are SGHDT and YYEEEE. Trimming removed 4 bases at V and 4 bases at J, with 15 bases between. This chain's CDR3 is CASSPRIGGYEQYF. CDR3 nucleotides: TGTGCCAGCAGCCCCCGTATAGGGGGATACGAGCAGTACTTC.

The CDR3 reads CASSVGGHTTGELFF. The CDR3 DNA sequence: TGTGCCAGCAGCGTAGGGGGACACACGACCGGGGAGCTGTTTTTT. V usage is TRBV9 and J usage is TRBJ2-2; maybe TRBD1 (6 bases). V was trimmed by 0 bases and J by 5 bases, leaving 11 bases between them. Germline V gene data show CDR1 as SGDLS and CDR2 as YYNGEE. The length of the CDR3 is 15 residues.